The TCR beta chain described here comes from a study of long-term antiretroviral therapy in people with HIV. A minimum of one pre-ART and two post-ART PBMC samples existed for each donor. The CDR3 is 14 residues long. Germline V gives CDR1 MGHRA, CDR2 YSYEKL. V was trimmed by 1 base and J by 1 base, leaving 4 bases between them. In regard to this clone: Its antigen is undetermined.

Study-level findings and limits: Pre-ART clonal expansions dominated every time point's repertoire.

Sequencing used immunoSEQ v3.0 at survey level. Here immunoSEQ multiplex PCR was the method, and the copy in TCRdb shows in-frame clones only, minus some. This table has roughly 28,000 clones, nearly 95% appearing once. The V and J genes are TRBV4-1 and TRBJ2-2, with D hard to call. The TCR originated in a man aged 35 to 55 with HIV. The input for sequencing was unsorted PBMCs, taken 6.2 years after starting antiretroviral therapy. The DNA for the CDR3 is TGCGCCAGCAGCCAAGTCCGGAACACCGGGGAGCTGTTTTTT. As protein: CASSQVRNTGELFF.